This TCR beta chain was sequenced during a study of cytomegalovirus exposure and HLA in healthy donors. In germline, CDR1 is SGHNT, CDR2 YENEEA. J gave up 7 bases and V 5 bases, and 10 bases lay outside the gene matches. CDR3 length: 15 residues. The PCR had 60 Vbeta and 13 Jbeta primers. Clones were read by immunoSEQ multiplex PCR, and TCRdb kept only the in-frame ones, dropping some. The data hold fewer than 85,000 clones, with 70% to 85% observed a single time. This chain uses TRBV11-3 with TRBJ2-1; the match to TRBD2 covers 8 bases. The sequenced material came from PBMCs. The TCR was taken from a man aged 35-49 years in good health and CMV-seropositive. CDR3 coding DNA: TGTGCCAGCAGCCCCGCCGGGACTAGTATTAATGAGCAGTTCTTC. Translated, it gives CASSPAGTSINEQFF.